These 14 T cell receptor beta chains originate from one sample sequenced in a study of T cells in Graves' hyperthyroidism and ophthalmopathy. The TCR beta CDR3 regions underwent amplification using RNA transcripts as the source. An initial round of RT-PCR targeting the TCR CDR3 relied on the HTBI primer set. A single record per CDR3 protein comes from TCRdb applying MiXCR to the multiplex PCR reads. The profile covers more than 250,000 distinct CDR3 sequences, with roughly 15% appearing a single time and more than 30% taken by the ten largest. Sequencing was carried out using blood. The receptors come from a woman aged 45-60 years with Graves' hyperthyroidism that later progressed to Graves' ophthalmopathy.

This clonotype was seen ten or more times. This chain joins TRBV11-2 and TRBJ2-7, with TRBD1 matching over 9 bases. Looked up from germline, CDR1 is SGHAT and CDR2 is FQNNGV. The V segment lost 4 bases and the J segment 6 bases; nucleotides outside the gene matches: 7. The CDR3 consists of 14 residues. The CDR3 bases are TGTGCCAGCAGCTCACAGGGGGCTTATAGCGAGCAGTACTTC. It is translated as CASSSQGAYSEQYF. The full variable domain, with the rest looked up from reference TRBV11-2 and TRBJ2-7, is EAGVAQSPRYKIIEKRQSVAFWCNPISGHATLYWYQQILGQGPKLLIQFQNNGVVDDSQLPKDRFSAERLKGVDSTLKIQPAKLEDSAVYLCASSSQGAYSEQYFGPGTRLTVT.

This clonotype was observed a handful of times. The chain is built from TRBV11-2 and TRBJ2-1; D is unresolved. V lost 5 bases, J lost 9 bases, and 11 bases lay in between. Germline CDR1 reads SGHAT; CDR2 reads FQNNGV. The CDR3 covers 12 residues. The CDR3 protein is CASSPRLSEQFF. The CDR3 nucleotides are TGTGCCAGCAGCCCGAGATTGAGTGAGCAGTTCTTC.

This clonotype was observed many times. This chain connects TRBV20-1 to TRBJ1-1; no clear D gene. CDR3 length: 8 residues. The V end lost 7 bases, the J end lost 5 bases, and 2 bases lay between the germline ends. Germline-derived CDR1 and CDR2 are DFQATT and SNEGSKA (reference sequence). The CDR3 bases are TGCAGTGGTACTGAAGCTTTCTTT. This translates into CSGTEAFF.

The chain has TRBV20-1 and TRBJ1-4, with TRBD1 identical over 7 bases. Germline lookup yields CDR1 DFQATT and CDR2 SNEGSKA (reference sequence). This CDR3 is built from 14 residues. V trimming: 5 bases; J trimming: 8 bases; junction bases outside the gene matches: 11. CDR3 loop: CSAPGGRGGEKLFF. Here the CDR3 DNA reads TGCAGTGCTCCGGGCGGCAGGGGGGGAGAAAAACTGTTTTTT.

This clonotype was seen at least ten times. The gene calls are TRBV28 and TRBJ1-2, with a weak D call TRBD1 (6 bases). The length of the CDR3 is 14 residues. The germline gives CDR1 MDHEN, CDR2 SYDVKM. With 2 bases removed from V and 4 bases from J, the gap between germline ends came to 11 bases. The CDR3 bases are TGTGCCAGCAGTTTAGGACAGCAACTCTATGGCTACACCTTC. Amino acid sequence: CASSLGQQLYGYTF.

At least ten counts were recorded for this clonotype. The rearrangement joins TRBV15 to TRBJ1-1; D not resolved. Germline values: CDR1 LNHNV, CDR2 YYDKDF (reference sequence). The CDR3 sequence is 13 residues long. The V and J ends lost 5 bases and 6 bases respectively, with 13 bases between them. The CDR3 loop is CATSPRLGAEAFF. Written as DNA, the CDR3 is TGTGCCACCAGCCCCCGGTTGGGTGCTGAAGCTTTCTTT.

This clonotype was observed at least ten times. This chain links TRBV3-1 with TRBJ2-2, with TRBD2 as a possible D gene (5 bases). Trimming cost V 4 bases and J 1 base, with 10 bases left between them. In germline, CDR1 is LGHDT, CDR2 YNNKEL (reference sequence). The CDR3 is 15 amino acids. CDR3 nucleotides: TGTGCCAGCAGCCGTACGGCGGGGAACACCGGGGAGCTGTTTTTT. Protein: CASSRTAGNTGELFF.

The chain uses TRBV14 and TRBJ2-3; D ambiguous. Germline values: CDR1 SGHDN, CDR2 FVKESK. Trimming stripped 3 bases from V and 3 bases from J, with 4 bases between. The CDR3 contains 12 residues. For the CDR3, the DNA is TGTGCCAGCAGCCATGTAACAGATACGCAGTATTTT. Translating gives CASSHVTDTQYF.

The V and J genes are TRBV12-3 or TRBV12-4 and TRBJ2-7; 13 bases map to TRBD2. Germline trimming cut 5 bases from V and 7 bases from J; bases unmatched to any gene: 8. CDR3 length equals 15 residues. The CDR3 reads CASSRRTSGSGEQYF. The CDR3 nucleotides are TGTGCCAGCAGTAGAAGGACTAGCGGGAGTGGTGAGCAGTACTTC.

The chain carries TRBV7-2 and TRBJ2-5; 8 bases fit TRBD2. V gave up 1 base and J gave up 7 bases; unmatched junction bases: 8. The CDR3 has 15 residues. CDR1 and CDR2 (germline): SGHTA, FQGNSA. Here the CDR3 reads CASSLDPGGLGTQYF. The CDR3 DNA sequence: TGTGCCAGCAGCTTAGATCCGGGAGGGCTGGGGACCCAGTACTTC.

The table lists this clonotype with many counts. The V and J genes are TRBV6-1 and TRBJ1-6; maybe TRBD1 (5 bases). V lost 8 bases to trimming and J lost 0 bases, with 14 bases between them. CDR1 is MNHNS, CDR2 SASEGT, per germline. The CDR3 has 16 amino acids. Written as DNA, the CDR3 is TGTGCCAGCGGGAGGGGATCCAGCTCCTATAATTCACCCCTCCACTTT. Translation: CASGRGSSSYNSPLHF.

The gene calls are TRBV27 and TRBJ2-3, with D possibly being TRBD1 or TRBD2 (5 bases each). CDR1 and CDR2 from the germline V gene are MNHEY and SMNVEV (reference sequence). Trimming stripped 7 bases from V and 5 bases from J, with 19 bases between. The CDR3 loop spans 15 amino acids. The CDR3 spells CASTSLGEWQDTQYF. In DNA, the CDR3 is TGTGCCAGCACCTCCCTGGGGGAGTGGCAAGATACGCAGTATTTT.

In this sample, this clonotype turned up many times. The rearrangement uses TRBV20-1 and TRBJ2-3; TRBD2 is a possible D gene (5 bases). The CDR3 spans 14 residues. In germline, CDR1 is DFQATT, CDR2 SNEGSKA (reference sequence). V was cut by 6 bases and J by 0 bases, with 13 bases left in between. The CDR3 loop reads CSAPPEGSTDTQYF. The CDR3 DNA sequence: TGCAGTGCCCCCCCCGAGGGTAGCACAGATACGCAGTATTTT.

This clonotype was observed a handful of times. The V and J genes are TRBV5-1 and TRBJ2-2, with 10 nucleotides matching TRBD1. Per germline, CDR1 SGHRS and CDR2 YFSETQ. CDR3 size: 18 residues. The ends lost 0 bases at V and 1 base at J; junction bases unmatched: 6. The CDR3 nucleotides read TGCGCCAGCAGCTTGGACCTTCGGACAGGGGGGAACACCGGGGAGCTGTTTTTT. It codes for CASSLDLRTGGNTGELFF. Based on the CDR3 plus reference TRBV5-1 and TRBJ2-2, the full variable domain is KAGVTQTPRYLIKTRGQQVTLSCSPISGHRSVSWYQQTPGQGLQFLFEYFSETQRNKGNFPGRFSGRQFSNSRSEMNVSTLELGDSALYLCASSLDLRTGGNTGELFFGEGSRLTVL.